This T cell receptor (beta chain) was identified during a study of T cells in Graves' hyperthyroidism and ophthalmopathy (dated by TCRdb to between 2018 and 2021). Describing the broader study: Peripheral blood was sampled at the time of initial diagnosis, prior to any treatment. To identify distinguishing TCR V-J signatures, a discovery cohort of some 99 patients was used, comprising some 45 with Graves' ophthalmopathy and around 60 with stable Graves' hyperthyroidism. An independent validation cohort of 18 to 20 hyperthyroidism patients and more than 15 patients who later progressed to ophthalmopathy tested prospective prediction of ophthalmopathy. The 100 discovery patients were randomly split 7:3 into training and test sets. In addition, the study compared T-cell repertoires in thyroid tissue and in blood from about 6 Graves' hyperthyroidism patients. Once sampling was done, hyperthyroidism patients were given methimazole at a starting dose of 30 mg daily, whereas ophthalmopathy patients were given high-dose intravenous methylprednisolone. The paper describes TCR Vbeta CDR3 sequencing of some 130 peripheral blood samples, made up of about 40 ophthalmopathy patients, 70 to 80 hyperthyroidism patients and about 17 progressor patients. The paper's findings and limits, for the study overall: During validation, the model predicted progression to ophthalmopathy a median of around six months ahead of onset, with approximately 70% sensitivity and 72.22% specificity. Sample size was not statistically predetermined, and investigators were not blinded to group allocation. A 13 V-J signature model separated ophthalmopathy from stable hyperthyroidism, with 87.88% sensitivity and about 81% specificity in cross-validation and 80%/75% in testing. Most expanded thyroid clonotypes (frequency above 0.001) were also found in blood, which suggests that blood repertoires may mirror thyroid immune responses.

Amplification of TCR beta CDR3 regions was carried out from RNA transcripts. The TCR CDR3 was subjected to a first round of RT-PCR using the HTBI primer set and the Qiagen OneStep RT-PCR kit. Libraries were constructed in a second round of multiplex PCR, after which size selection and purification were carried out. The libraries were sequenced on an Illumina HiSeq2000 using paired-end 100 bp reads. The source study handled its data this way. Raw data were processed with SOAPnuke, discarding reads with adapters, uncalled bases, mean Phred below 15, or no exact constant-primer or identifier match. COPE v1.2.5 was used to merge the high-quality paired reads, and each unique nucleotide sequence was defined as a clonotype. MiTCR v1.1 was used to align the clonotypes against IMGT TRBV, TRBD and TRBJ reference segments. Only V-J combinations with frequency above 0.0001, covering 99% to 99.2% of repertoires, were analysed. A TCS score was defined as the ratio between F50 (clonal expansion) and ExV (chaos), using BLOSUM62-based TCRdist between CDR3 peptides within each V-J. Welch's t-statistics and random forest reduced around 550 V-J features to roughly 13, which were used in a naive Bayes classifier (R e1071). TCRdb reprocessed the public reads (quality trimming at Q25 with fastp, clone calling with MiXCR) and kept in-frame beta chains. A single entry per CDR3 protein holds the most common genes and DNA from its merged rows. These V and J calls derive from TCRdb rather than the authors' analysis. The table for this sample lists about 260,000 distinct CDR3 sequences; about 15% of them were counted only once. The ten largest account for around 30% of the sample.

This clonotype was seen only a few times. The antigen it binds to is not known. One base away there is no much larger clone; base qualities are not given. V was cut back by 3 bases and J by 5 bases, leaving a gap of 17 bases between them. Reading the germline V gene (reference sequence) gives CDR1 DFQATT and CDR2 SNEGSKA. The cysteine opens and the phenylalanine closes a CDR3 of 16 amino acids. Only CDR3 DNA is held: 48 bases, read in frame from base 1. Ophthalmopathy patients had moderately to severely active disease, Clinical Activity Score of at least 3, NOSPECS grade of at least 4, and duration under 3 months. Exclusion was applied to patients with uncontrolled infections, other autoimmune diseases, pregnancy or lactation. Clinical symptoms, serum thyroxine and TRAb, thyroid ultrasound, and orbital computed tomography formed the basis for the diagnoses. PBMCs were separated from about 10 ml of fresh peripheral blood using Ficoll-Paque density gradient centrifugation. Total RNA was extracted using Trizol reagent, and RNA quality was assessed on an Agilent 2100 Bioanalyzer.

Sequencing used blood. Here the chain combines TRBV20-1 and TRBJ1-6, and TRBD1 may be the D gene, going by 5 matching bases. This TCR was recovered from a woman younger than 35 with Graves' ophthalmopathy. The bases read TGCAGTGCTAGGAACGGGGCTGGGTTGGATAATTCACCCCTCCACTTT. This codes for CSARNGAGLDNSPLHF.